The source of this TCR beta chain is a study of CD8+ T cells in alopecia areata. Study background: Oral tofacitinib (5 to 10 mg twice daily) was administered to treated patients.

Sequencing used cDNA as its template, made by extracting RNA and reverse transcribing it. Profiled with immunoSEQ multiplex PCR; TCRdb holds only in-frame clones, not every one. The data hold about 42,000 clones, with around 71% observed a single time. This clone occurred once. The antigen is unknown. V was trimmed by 3 bases and J by 4 bases, leaving 13 bases between them. Germline V gives CDR1 SQVTM, CDR2 ANQGSEA. The CDR3 extends over 14 amino acids. Overall study findings and caveats: Clonality exceeded that of normal scalp in lesional scalp, most notably in alopecia totalis/universalis.

The treatment was: oral pan-JAK inhibitor, 5-10 mg twice daily. Investigators sorted PBMCs to obtain both CD4+ and CD8+ T cells. The TCR comes from a human donor with alopecia areata. Material: CD8+ T cells sorted from blood, obtained at week 4, from a patient treated with tofacitinib. The chain employs TRBV29-1 and TRBJ1-5; D is possibly TRBD1 (6 bases). CDR3 region: CSVDGGGSNQPQHF. CDR3 nucleotide sequence: TGCAGCGTTGATGGAGGGGGAAGTAATCAGCCCCAGCATTTT.